Below, 5 T cell receptor beta chains from the same sample are listed, as sequenced in a study of blood T cell repertoires in COVID-19. Clones were sequenced by immunoSEQ multiplex PCR, and TCRdb holds only the in-frame ones, with some missing. The repertoire holds about 480,000 clones, with roughly 87% as singletons. Sequenced input: PBMCs or T cells enriched from blood (not recorded which). The receptors derive from a woman between 18 and 29 years old with acute COVID-19.

The rearrangement uses TRBV29-1 and TRBJ1-2; D is possibly TRBD1 (5 bases). The germline V and J ends were trimmed by 3 bases and 6 bases, with 11 bases remaining between them. The CDR3 spans 12 residues. Germline CDR1 and CDR2: SQVTM and ANQGSEA. The chain's CDR3 is CSVDQGGNGYTF. DNA of the CDR3: TGCAGCGTTGACCAGGGAGGGAATGGCTACACCTTC.

This clone has only a few counts. The chain employs TRBV7-8 and TRBJ2-7, with 9 positions matching TRBD1. The V gene's germline CDR1 is SGHVS and CDR2 FQNEAQ. This CDR3 region has 14 residues. V shed 8 bases, J shed 2 bases, and the junction held 7 bases outside the gene matches. The CDR3 sequence is CASGMGQGPYEQYF. CDR3 sequence (DNA): TGTGCCAGCGGCATGGGACAGGGACCCTACGAGCAGTACTTC.

The rearrangement uses TRBV4-1 and TRBJ1-3, with no clear D. The CDR3 is made up of 15 amino acids. The germline CDR1 and CDR2 sequences are MGHRA and YSYEKL. V lost 1 base, J lost 2 bases, and 9 bases lay in between. The CDR3 loop reads CASSQGAPTGNTIYF. CDR3 DNA sequence: TGCGCCAGCAGCCAAGGGGCACCAACTGGAAACACCATATATTTT.

This chain connects TRBV28 to TRBJ1-1, with D unresolved. This CDR3 region has 11 residues. Germline V gives CDR1 MDHEN, CDR2 SYDVKM. V lost 6 bases and J lost 11, with 13 bases in between. The CDR3 region is CASRIYSAAFF. The CDR3 DNA follows: TGTGCCAGCAGGATTTACAGTGCGGCTTTCTTT.

J is TRBJ2-5 and V is TRBV24-1, with 11 nucleotides matching TRBD1. Germline V CDR1 and CDR2: KGHDR, SFDVKD. V was pared by 12 bases and J by 0 bases, with 5 bases of the junction left unmatched. The CDR3 consists of 14 residues. CDR3: CAAGTGGYQETQYF. In DNA, the CDR3 is TGTGCCGCCGGGACAGGGGGGTACCAAGAGACCCAGTACTTC.